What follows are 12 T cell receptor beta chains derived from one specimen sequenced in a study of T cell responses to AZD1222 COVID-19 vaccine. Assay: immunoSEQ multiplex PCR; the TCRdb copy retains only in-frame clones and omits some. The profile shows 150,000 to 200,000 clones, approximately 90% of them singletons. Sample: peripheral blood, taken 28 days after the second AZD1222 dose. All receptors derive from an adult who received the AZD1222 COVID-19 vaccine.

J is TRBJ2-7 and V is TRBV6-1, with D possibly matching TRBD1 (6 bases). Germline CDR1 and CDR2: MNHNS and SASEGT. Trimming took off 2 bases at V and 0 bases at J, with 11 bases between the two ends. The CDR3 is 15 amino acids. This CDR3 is CASSENPGASYEQYF. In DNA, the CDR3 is TGTGCCAGCAGTGAAAATCCAGGGGCCTCCTACGAGCAGTACTTC.

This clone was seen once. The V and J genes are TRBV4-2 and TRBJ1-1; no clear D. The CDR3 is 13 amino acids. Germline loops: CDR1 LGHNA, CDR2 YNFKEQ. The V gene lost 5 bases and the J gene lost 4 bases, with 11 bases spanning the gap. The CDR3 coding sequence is TGTGCCAGCAGCACACCCTGGAGCACTGAAGCTTTCTTT. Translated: CASSTPWSTEAFF.

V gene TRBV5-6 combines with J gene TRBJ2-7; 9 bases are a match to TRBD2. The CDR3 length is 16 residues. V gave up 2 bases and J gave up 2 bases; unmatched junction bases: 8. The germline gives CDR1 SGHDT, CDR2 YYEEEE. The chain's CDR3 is CASSFLGSGSPYEQYF. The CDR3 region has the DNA TGTGCCAGCAGCTTCCTAGGTAGCGGGAGTCCCTACGAGCAGTACTTC.

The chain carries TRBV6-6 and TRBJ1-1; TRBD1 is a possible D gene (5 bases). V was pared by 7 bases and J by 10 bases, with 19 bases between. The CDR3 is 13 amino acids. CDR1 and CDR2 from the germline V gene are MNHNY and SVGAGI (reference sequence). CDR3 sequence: CASTTPGGARAFF. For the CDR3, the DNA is TGTGCCAGCACCACCCCGGGAGGGGCCAGAGCTTTCTTT.

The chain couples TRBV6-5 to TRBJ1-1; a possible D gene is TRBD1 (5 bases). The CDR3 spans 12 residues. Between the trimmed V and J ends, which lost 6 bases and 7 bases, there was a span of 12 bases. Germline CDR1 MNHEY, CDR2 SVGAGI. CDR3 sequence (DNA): TGTGCCAGCAGGCAGGGTGGGCTTGAAGCTTTCTTT. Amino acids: CASRQGGLEAFF.

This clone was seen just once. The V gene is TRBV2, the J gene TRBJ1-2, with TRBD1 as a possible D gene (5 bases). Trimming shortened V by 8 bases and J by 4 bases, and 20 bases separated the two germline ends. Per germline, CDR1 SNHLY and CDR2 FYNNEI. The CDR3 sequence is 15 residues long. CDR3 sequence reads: CASQIGAGLFYGYTF. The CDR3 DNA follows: TGTGCCAGCCAGATAGGGGCAGGCCTTTTCTATGGCTACACCTTC.

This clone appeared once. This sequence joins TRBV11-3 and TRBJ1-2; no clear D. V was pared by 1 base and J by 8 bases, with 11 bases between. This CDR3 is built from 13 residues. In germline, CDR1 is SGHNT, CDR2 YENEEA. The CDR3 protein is CASSLVPGSGYTF. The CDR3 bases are TGTGCCAGCAGCTTAGTTCCAGGCTCCGGCTACACCTTC.

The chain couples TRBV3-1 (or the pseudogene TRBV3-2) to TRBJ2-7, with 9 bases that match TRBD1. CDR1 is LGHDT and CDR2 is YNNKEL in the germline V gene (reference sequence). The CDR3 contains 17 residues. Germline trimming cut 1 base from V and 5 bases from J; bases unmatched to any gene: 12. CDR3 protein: CASSQGGAGTGIHEQYF. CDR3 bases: TGTGCCAGCAGCCAAGGAGGGGCCGGGACAGGGATCCACGAGCAGTACTTC.

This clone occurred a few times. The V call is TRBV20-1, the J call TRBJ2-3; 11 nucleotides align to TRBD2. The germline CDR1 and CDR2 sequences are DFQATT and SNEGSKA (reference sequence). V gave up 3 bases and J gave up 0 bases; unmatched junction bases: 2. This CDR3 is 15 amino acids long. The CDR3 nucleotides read TGCAGTGCTAGTCGGACTAGCGGGAGCACAGATACGCAGTATTTT. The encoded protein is CSASRTSGSTDTQYF.

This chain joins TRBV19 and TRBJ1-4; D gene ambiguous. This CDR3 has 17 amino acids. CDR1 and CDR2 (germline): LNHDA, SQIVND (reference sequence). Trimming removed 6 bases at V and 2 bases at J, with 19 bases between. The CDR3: CASSPRTVRDTNEKLFF. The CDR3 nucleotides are TGTGCCAGTAGCCCCAGGACGGTGCGGGATACTAATGAAAAACTGTTTTTT.

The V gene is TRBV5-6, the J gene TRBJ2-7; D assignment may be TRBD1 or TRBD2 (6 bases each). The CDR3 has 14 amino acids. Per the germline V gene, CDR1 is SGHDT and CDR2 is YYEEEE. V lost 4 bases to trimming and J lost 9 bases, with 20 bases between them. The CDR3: CASSASPTGAMQYF. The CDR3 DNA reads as TGTGCCAGCAGCGCTTCCCCAACGGGGGCGATGCAGTACTTC.

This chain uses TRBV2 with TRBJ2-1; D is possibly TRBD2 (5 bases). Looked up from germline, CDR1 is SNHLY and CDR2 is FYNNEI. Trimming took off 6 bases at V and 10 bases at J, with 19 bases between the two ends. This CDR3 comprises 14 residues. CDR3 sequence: CASSTLYGLPEQFF. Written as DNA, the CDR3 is TGTGCCAGCAGCACCCTTTATGGACTTCCAGAGCAGTTCTTC.